This T cell receptor beta chain was sequenced during a study of T cells in Graves' hyperthyroidism and ophthalmopathy. At the level of the study: The blood sample was taken at first diagnosis, before treatment began.

RNA transcripts served as the template for amplifying TCR beta CDR3 regions. The primer set for the first-round RT-PCR of the TCR CDR3 was HTBI. A single record per CDR3 protein comes from TCRdb applying MiXCR to the multiplex PCR reads. The table has 85,000 to 110,000 distinct CDR3 sequences, about 45% seen once. This CDR3 has 14 residues. Germline trimming cut 3 bases from V and 4 bases from J; bases unmatched to any gene: 3. Germline CDR1 reads LNHNV; CDR2 reads YYDKDF (reference sequence). The specimen was blood. This clonotype was obtained from a man aged 40-55 years with Graves' hyperthyroidism. The rearrangement links TRBV15 to TRBJ2-5; 9 bases agree with TRBD2. The CDR3 sequence is CATSRLAGRETQYF. The CDR3 DNA sequence: TGTGCCACCAGCAGGCTAGCGGGAAGAGAGACCCAGTACTTC.